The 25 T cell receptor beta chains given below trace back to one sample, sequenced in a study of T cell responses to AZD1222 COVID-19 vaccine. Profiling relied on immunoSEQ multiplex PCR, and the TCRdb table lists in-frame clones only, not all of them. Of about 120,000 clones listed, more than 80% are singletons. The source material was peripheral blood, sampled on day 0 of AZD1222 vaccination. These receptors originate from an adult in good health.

The DNA of the CDR3 is TGCGCCAGCAGCTTACACGAAAATTCACCCCTCCACTTT. Translated, it gives CASSLHENSPLHF. The chain couples TRBV5-1 to TRBJ1-6; no definite D call. Germline assignment: CDR1 SGHRS and CDR2 YFSETQ. The CDR3 length is 13 residues. V was clipped by 2 bases and J by 7 bases, with 7 bases between them.

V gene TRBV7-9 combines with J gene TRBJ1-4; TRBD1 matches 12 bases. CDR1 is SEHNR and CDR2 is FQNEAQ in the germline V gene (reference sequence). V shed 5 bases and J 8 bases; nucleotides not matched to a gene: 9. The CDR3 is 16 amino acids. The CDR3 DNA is TGTGCCAGCAGCCCACGGGACAGGGGGCGCGGGGAAAAACTGTTTTTT. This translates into CASSPRDRGRGEKLFF.

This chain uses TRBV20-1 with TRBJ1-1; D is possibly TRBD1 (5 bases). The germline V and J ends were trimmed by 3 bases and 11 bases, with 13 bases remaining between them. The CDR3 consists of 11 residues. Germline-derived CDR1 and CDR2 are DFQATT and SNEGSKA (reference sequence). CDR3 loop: CSARVSGGAFF. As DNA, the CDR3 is TGCAGTGCTAGGGTCTCCGGGGGGGCTTTCTTT.

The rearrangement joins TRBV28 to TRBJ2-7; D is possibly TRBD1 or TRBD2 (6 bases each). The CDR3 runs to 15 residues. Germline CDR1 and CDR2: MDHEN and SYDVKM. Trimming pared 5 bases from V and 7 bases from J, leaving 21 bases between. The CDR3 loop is CASSRPLGGPGEQYF. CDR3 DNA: TGTGCCAGCAGTCGCCCCCTTGGGGGGCCTGGGGAGCAGTACTTC.

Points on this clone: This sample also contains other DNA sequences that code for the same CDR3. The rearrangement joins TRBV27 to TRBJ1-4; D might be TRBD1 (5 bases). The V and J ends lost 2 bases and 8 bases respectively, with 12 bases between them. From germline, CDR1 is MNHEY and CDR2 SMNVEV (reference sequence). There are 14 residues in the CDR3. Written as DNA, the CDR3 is TGTGCCAGCAGTTTACAAGGGGAAGGAGAAAAACTGTTTTTT. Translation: CASSLQGEGEKLFF. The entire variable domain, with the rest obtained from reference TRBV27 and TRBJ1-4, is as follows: EAQVTQNPRYLITVTGKKLTVTCSQNMNHEYMSWYRQDPGLGLRQIYYSMNVEVTDKGDVPEGYKVSRKEKRNFPLILESPSPNQTSLYFCASSLQGEGEKLFFGSGTQLSVL.

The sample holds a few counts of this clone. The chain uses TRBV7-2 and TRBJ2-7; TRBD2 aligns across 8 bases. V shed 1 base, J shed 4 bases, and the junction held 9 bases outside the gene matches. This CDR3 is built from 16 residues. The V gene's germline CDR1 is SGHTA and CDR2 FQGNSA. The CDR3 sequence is CASSLGTSGSGYEQYF. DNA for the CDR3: TGTGCCAGCAGCTTAGGAACTAGCGGATCCGGGTACGAGCAGTACTTC.

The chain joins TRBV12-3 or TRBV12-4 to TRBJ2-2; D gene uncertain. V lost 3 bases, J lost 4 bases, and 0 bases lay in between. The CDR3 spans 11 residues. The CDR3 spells CASSFTGELFF. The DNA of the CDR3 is TGTGCCAGCAGTTTCACCGGGGAGCTGTTTTTT.

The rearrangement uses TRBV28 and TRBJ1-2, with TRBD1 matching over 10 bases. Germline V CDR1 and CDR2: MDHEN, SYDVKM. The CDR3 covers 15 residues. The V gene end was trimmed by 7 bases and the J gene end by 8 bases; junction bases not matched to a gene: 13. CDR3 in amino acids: CASTTGQGVLRGYTF. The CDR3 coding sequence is TGTGCCAGCACCACCGGACAGGGGGTATTGCGAGGCTACACCTTC.

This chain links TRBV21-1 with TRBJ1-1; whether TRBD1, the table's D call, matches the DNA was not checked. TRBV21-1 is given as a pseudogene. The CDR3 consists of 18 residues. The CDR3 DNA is TGTGCCAGCAGCAAAGGGGTAGGGACAGGGGGCTTGAACACTGAAGCTTTCTTT. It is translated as CASSKGVGTGGLNTEAFF.

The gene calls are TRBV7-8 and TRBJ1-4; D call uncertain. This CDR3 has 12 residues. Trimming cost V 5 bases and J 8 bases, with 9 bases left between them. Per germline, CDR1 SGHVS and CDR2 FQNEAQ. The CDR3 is CASSRIPEKLFF. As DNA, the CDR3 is TGTGCCAGCAGCCGCATCCCGGAAAAACTGTTTTTT.

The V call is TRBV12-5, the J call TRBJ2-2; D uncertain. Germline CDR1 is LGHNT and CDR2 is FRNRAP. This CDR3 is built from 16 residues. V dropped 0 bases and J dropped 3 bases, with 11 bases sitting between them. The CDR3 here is CASGLVSDSHTGELFF. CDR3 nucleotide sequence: TGTGCTAGTGGTTTGGTATCCGACTCACACACCGGGGAGCTGTTTTTT.

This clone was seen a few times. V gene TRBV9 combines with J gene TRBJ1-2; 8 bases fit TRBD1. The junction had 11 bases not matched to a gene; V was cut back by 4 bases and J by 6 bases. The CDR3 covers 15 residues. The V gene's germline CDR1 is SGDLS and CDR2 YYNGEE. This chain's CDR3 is CASSIVQGAVDGYTF. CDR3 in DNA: TGTGCCAGCAGCATTGTCCAGGGGGCCGTCGATGGCTACACCTTC. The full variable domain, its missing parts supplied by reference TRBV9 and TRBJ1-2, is DSGVTQTPKHLITATGQRVTLRCSPRSGDLSVYWYQQSLDQGLQFLIQYYNGEERAKGNILERFSAQQFPDLHSELNLSSLELGDSALYFCASSIVQGAVDGYTFGSGTRLTVV.

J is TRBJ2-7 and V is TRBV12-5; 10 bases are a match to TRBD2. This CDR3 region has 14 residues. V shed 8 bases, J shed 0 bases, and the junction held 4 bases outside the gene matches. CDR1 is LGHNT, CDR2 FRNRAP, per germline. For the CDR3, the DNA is TGTGCTAGTTGTGCTAGCGGGAGCTCCTACGAGCAGTACTTC. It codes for CASCASGSSYEQYF.

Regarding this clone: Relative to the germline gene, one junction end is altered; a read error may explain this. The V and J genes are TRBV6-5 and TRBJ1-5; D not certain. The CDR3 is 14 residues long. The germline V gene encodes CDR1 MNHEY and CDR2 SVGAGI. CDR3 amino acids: CASSDSPGNQPQHF. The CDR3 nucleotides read TGTGCCAGCAGTGACTCCCCTGGCAATCAGCCCCAGCATTTT.

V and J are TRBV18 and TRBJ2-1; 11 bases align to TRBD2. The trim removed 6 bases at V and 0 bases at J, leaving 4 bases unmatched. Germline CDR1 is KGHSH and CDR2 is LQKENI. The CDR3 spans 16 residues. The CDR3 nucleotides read TGTGCCAGCTCCCTAGCGGGAGGCATCTCCTACAATGAGCAGTTCTTC. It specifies CASSLAGGISYNEQFF.

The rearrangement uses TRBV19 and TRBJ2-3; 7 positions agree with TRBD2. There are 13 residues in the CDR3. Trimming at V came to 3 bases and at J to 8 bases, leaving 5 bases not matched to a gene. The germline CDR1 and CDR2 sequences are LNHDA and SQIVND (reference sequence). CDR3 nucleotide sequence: TGTGCCAGTAGTATGCGAGTAGCGGGTACGCAGTATTTT. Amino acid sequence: CASSMRVAGTQYF.

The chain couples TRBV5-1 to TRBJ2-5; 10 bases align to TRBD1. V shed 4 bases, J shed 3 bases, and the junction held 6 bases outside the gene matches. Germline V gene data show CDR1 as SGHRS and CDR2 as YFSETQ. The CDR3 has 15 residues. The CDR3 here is CASSDGQGGEETQYF. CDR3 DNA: TGCGCCAGCAGCGACGGACAGGGGGGTGAAGAGACCCAGTACTTC.

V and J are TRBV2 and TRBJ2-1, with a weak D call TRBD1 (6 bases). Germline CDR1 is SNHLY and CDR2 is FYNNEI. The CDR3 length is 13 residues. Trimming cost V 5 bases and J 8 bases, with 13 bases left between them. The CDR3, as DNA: TGTGCCAGCAGTTTTGAGGGGGTACATGAGCAGTTCTTC. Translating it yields CASSFEGVHEQFF.

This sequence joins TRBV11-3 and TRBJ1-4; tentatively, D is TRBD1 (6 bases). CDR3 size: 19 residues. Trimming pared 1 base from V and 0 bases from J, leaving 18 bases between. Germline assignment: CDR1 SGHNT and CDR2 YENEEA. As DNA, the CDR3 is TGTGCCAGCAGCTTAGCGTTCGAGGACAGATATGCAACTAATGAAAAACTGTTTTTT. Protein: CASSLAFEDRYATNEKLFF. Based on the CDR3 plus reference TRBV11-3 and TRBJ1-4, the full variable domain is EAGVVQSPRYKIIEKKQPVAFWCNPISGHNTLYWYLQNLGQGPELLIRYENEEAVDDSQLPKDRFSAERLKGVDSTLKIQPAELGDSAVYLCASSLAFEDRYATNEKLFFGSGTQLSVL.

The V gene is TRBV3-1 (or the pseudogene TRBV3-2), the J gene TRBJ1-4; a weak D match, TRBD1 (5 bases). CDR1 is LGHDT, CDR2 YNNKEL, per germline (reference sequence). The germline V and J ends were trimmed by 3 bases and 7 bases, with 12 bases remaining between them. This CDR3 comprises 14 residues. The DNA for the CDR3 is TGTGCCAGCAGCCACCAACAGGAGGGTGAAAAACTGTTTTTT. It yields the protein CASSHQQEGEKLFF.

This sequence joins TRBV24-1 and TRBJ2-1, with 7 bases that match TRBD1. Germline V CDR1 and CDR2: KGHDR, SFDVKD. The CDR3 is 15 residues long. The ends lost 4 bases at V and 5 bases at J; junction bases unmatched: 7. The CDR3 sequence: CATSDYGTADNEQFF. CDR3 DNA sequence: TGTGCCACCAGTGACTACGGGACAGCCGACAATGAGCAGTTCTTC.

The CDR3 reads CASSQVGVYNSPLHF. The CDR3 nucleotides read TGTGCCAGCAGCCAAGTAGGAGTCTATAATTCACCCCTCCACTTT. This rearrangement joins TRBV3-1 (or the pseudogene TRBV3-2) to TRBJ1-6; D remains unclear. Trimming stripped 1 base from V and 3 bases from J, with 7 bases between. Germline CDR1 LGHDT, CDR2 YNNKEL (reference sequence). CDR3 length equals 15 residues.

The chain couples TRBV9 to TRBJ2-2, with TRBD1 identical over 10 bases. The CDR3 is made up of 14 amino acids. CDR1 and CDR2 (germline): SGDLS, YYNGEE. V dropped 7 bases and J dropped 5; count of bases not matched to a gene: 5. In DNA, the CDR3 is TGTGCCAGCGAAGACAGGGGGCGAACCGGGGAGCTGTTTTTT. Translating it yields CASEDRGRTGELFF. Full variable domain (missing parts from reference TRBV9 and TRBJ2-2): DSGVTQTPKHLITATGQRVTLRCSPRSGDLSVYWYQQSLDQGLQFLIQYYNGEERAKGNILERFSAQQFPDLHSELNLSSLELGDSALYFCASEDRGRTGELFFGEGSRLTVL.

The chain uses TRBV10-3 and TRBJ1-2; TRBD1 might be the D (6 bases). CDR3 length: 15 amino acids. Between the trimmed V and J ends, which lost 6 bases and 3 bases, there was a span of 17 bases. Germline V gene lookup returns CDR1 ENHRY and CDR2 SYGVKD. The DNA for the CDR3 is TGTGCCATCAGATCTACAGGGTCTGGTGACTATGGCTACACCTTC. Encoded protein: CAIRSTGSGDYGYTF.

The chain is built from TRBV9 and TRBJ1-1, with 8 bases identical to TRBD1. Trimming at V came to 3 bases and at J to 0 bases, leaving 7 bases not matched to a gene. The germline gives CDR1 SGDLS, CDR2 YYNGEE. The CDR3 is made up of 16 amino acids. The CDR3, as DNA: TGTGCCAGCAGCGCGGGGACAGGCCCCATGAACACTGAAGCTTTCTTT. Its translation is CASSAGTGPMNTEAFF. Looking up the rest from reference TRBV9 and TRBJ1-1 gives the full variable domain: DSGVTQTPKHLITATGQRVTLRCSPRSGDLSVYWYQQSLDQGLQFLIQYYNGEERAKGNILERFSAQQFPDLHSELNLSSLELGDSALYFCASSAGTGPMNTEAFFGQGTRLTVV.